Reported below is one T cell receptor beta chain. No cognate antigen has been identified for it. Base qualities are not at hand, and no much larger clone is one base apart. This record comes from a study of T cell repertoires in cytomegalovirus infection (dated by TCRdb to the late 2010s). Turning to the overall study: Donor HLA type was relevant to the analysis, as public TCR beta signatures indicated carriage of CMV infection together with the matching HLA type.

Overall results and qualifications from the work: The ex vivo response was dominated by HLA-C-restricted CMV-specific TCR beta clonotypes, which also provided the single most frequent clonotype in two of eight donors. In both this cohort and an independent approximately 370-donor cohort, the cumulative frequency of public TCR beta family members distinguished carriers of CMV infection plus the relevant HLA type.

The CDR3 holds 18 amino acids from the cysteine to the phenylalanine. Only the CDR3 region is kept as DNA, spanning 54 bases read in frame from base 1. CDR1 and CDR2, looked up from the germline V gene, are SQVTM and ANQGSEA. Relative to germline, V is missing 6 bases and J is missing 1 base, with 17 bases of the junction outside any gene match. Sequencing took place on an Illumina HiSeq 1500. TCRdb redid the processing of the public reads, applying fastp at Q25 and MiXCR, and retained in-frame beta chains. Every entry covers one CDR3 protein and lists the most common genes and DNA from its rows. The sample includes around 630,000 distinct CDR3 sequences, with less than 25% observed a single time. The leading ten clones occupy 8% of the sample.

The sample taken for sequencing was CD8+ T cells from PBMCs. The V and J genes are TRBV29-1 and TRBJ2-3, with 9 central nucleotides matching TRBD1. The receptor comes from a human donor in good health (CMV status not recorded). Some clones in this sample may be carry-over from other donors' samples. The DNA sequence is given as TGCAGCGTCCGGTTGTGTTGTACAGGGGGCGCGGGCACAGATACGCAGTATTTT. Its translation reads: CSVRLCCTGGAGTDTQYF.